Below, 25 T cell receptor beta chains from the same sample are listed, as sequenced in a study of blood T cells in healthy people across ages. A sample-barcoded 5' primer and a J-beta primer mix were used in a second PCR of roughly 7 to 11 cycles. TCRdb processed the 5' RACE reads anew with MiXCR; each CDR3 protein has one entry. Altogether about 1.8 million distinct CDR3 sequences are present, about 50% being singletons, with the ten largest covering less than 2.5%. The sequencing input was blood. The receptors were sampled from a woman between 40 and 55 years old in good health.

The DNA of the CDR3 is TGCGCCAGCAGCTCAACAGGGGAGATATACGAGCAGTACTTC. Residues: CASSSTGEIYEQYF. The gene calls are TRBV5-1 and TRBJ2-7, with 7 bases fitting TRBD1. With V trimmed by 3 bases and J by 4 bases, 7 bases remained unmatched. The CDR3 runs 14 residues. CDR1 SGHRS and CDR2 YFSETQ come from the germline V gene. The full variable domain, its missing parts supplied by reference TRBV5-1 and TRBJ2-7, is KAGVTQTPRYLIKTRGQQVTLSCSPISGHRSVSWYQQTPGQGLQFLFEYFSETQRNKGNFPGRFSGRQFSNSRSEMNVSTLELGDSALYLCASSSTGEIYEQYFGPGTRLTVT.

CDR3: CATSGSGSYNEQFF. Written as DNA, the CDR3 is TGTGCCACCAGCGGAAGCGGTTCCTACAATGAGCAGTTCTTC. The rearrangement links TRBV15 to TRBJ2-1; tentatively, D is TRBD2 (5 bases). Germline V gives CDR1 LNHNV, CDR2 YYDKDF (reference sequence). V was cut by 5 bases and J by 1 base, with 9 bases left in between. The CDR3 totals 14 residues.

The count of this clonotype is one. The V gene is TRBV4-1, the J gene TRBJ2-7, with 10 bases fitting TRBD1. Gene TRBJ2-5 matches the end of the DNA better, so the J call may be wrong. Germline values: CDR1 MGHRA, CDR2 YSYEKL. There are 16 residues in the CDR3. For the CDR3, the DNA is TGCGCCAGCAGCCAAGCGTCGGGACAGGGGCGGCAGACCCAGTACTTC. Protein product: CASSQASGQGRQTQYF.

This clonotype was found a few times. The genes are TRBV4-3 and TRBJ2-4, with a tentative D call TRBD1 (6 bases). This CDR3 is 14 amino acids long. Trimming cost V 0 bases and J 6 bases, with 9 bases left between them. The germline V gene has CDR1 LGHNA and CDR2 YSLEER. The CDR3 region has the DNA TGCGCCAGCAGCCAAGAAACAGGGCGAAACATTCAGTACTTC. As protein: CASSQETGRNIQYF.

The chain employs TRBV3-1 and TRBJ2-4; TRBD2 aligns across 11 bases. Germline values: CDR1 LGHDT, CDR2 YNNKEL (reference sequence). This CDR3 is 17 amino acids long. The V segment lost 6 bases and the J segment 4 bases; nucleotides outside the gene matches: 11. The CDR3 reads CASSPLLAGVFKNIQYF. DNA for the CDR3: TGTGCCAGCAGTCCCCTACTAGCGGGGGTTTTTAAAAACATTCAGTACTTC.

The rearrangement uses TRBV4-3 and TRBJ2-7, with D hard to call. This CDR3 spans 13 amino acids. Between the trimmed V and J ends, which lost 0 bases and 6 bases, there was a span of 9 bases. In germline, CDR1 is LGHNA, CDR2 YSLEER. CDR3 sequence reads: CASSQDGGSEQYF. DNA for the CDR3: TGCGCCAGCAGCCAAGACGGCGGAAGCGAGCAGTACTTC.

This clonotype showed up just a few times. J is TRBJ1-2 and V is TRBV7-2; TRBD1 is a possible D gene (5 bases). The CDR3 runs 13 residues. Per germline, CDR1 SGHTA and CDR2 FQGNSA. V gave up 5 bases and J gave up 1 base, with 8 bases separating them. The CDR3 is CASSGRVNYGYTF. CDR3 sequence (DNA): TGTGCCAGCAGCGGCAGGGTTAACTATGGCTACACCTTC.

This clonotype was seen a few times. This chain connects TRBV29-1 to TRBJ1-2; D is unclear. The CDR3 runs to 11 residues. Looked up from germline, CDR1 is SQVTM and CDR2 is ANQGSEA. V shed 7 bases and J shed 8 bases, with 14 bases lying between them. The DNA for the CDR3 is TGCAGCGCCGTGAGCTCCATCGGCTACACCTTC. It codes for CSAVSSIGYTF.

The chain couples TRBV9 to TRBJ1-2; 8 nucleotides align to TRBD1. The V gene end was trimmed by 3 bases and the J gene end by 0 bases; junction bases not matched to a gene: 4. Germline V gives CDR1 SGDLS, CDR2 YYNGEE. This CDR3 is built from 15 residues. The CDR3 sequence is CASSGWDRPNYGYTF. The CDR3 nucleotides are TGTGCCAGCAGCGGCTGGGACAGGCCTAACTATGGCTACACCTTC.

The V gene is TRBV29-1, the J gene TRBJ2-7; 9 nucleotides align to TRBD1. J lost 3 bases, V lost 3 bases, and 18 bases had no gene match. Germline lookup yields CDR1 SQVTM and CDR2 ANQGSEA. CDR3 length equals 18 residues. The CDR3: CSVDIGTGYDSGLYEQYF. CDR3 DNA sequence: TGCAGCGTTGATATAGGGACAGGGTATGATAGCGGTCTCTACGAGCAGTACTTC.

A note on this clonotype: This clone may be a read error of a much larger clone one base away. The chain uses TRBV6-2 or TRBV6-3 and TRBJ2-5; D unresolved. This CDR3 has 13 residues. Per the germline V gene, CDR1 is MNHEY and CDR2 is SVGEGT. The CDR3 nucleotides read TGTGCCAGCAGGTACTCGACGGGAGAGACCCAGTACTTC. Its translation is CASRYSTGETQYF.

The chain combines TRBV7-2 with TRBJ2-7; the D gene could be TRBD1 or TRBD2 (5 bases each). There are 14 residues in the CDR3. CDR1 and CDR2 from the germline V gene are SGHTA and FQGNSA. V lost 5 bases and J 0 bases, leaving 11 bases between the germline ends. The DNA of the CDR3 is TGTGCCAGCAGCGGGACGGAGAGCTCCTACGAGCAGTACTTC. This sequence encodes CASSGTESSYEQYF.

The chain couples TRBV27 to TRBJ2-3; 7 nucleotides align to TRBD2. Germline CDR1 and CDR2: MNHEY and SMNVEV (reference sequence). V lost 6 bases to trimming and J lost 2 bases; unmatched junction nucleotides: 8. The CDR3 loop spans 15 amino acids. CDR3 amino acids: CASRPGTTSTDTQYF. DNA for the CDR3: TGTGCCAGCAGACCCGGGACTACCTCCACAGATACGCAGTATTTT.

V usage is TRBV5-1 and J usage is TRBJ2-3; 7 nucleotides match TRBD1. With V trimmed by 0 bases and J by 5 bases, 3 bases remained unmatched. In germline, CDR1 is SGHRS, CDR2 YFSETQ. This CDR3 spans 14 amino acids. CDR3 amino acids: CASSLGRQGDTQYF. In nucleotides, the CDR3 is TGCGCCAGCAGCTTGGGTCGACAGGGAGATACGCAGTATTTT.

The chain uses TRBV27 and TRBJ2-1, with D perhaps TRBD2 (6 bases). The length of the CDR3 is 15 residues. V lost 5 bases, J lost 6 bases, and 17 bases lay in between. Looked up from germline, CDR1 is MNHEY and CDR2 is SMNVEV (reference sequence). This CDR3 is CASSGGEGGVNEQFF. The DNA for the CDR3 is TGTGCCAGCAGTGGTGGAGAGGGAGGAGTCAATGAGCAGTTCTTC.

With regard to this clonotype: A read error may explain this, as a much larger clone is one base away. V gene TRBV29-1 combines with J gene TRBJ2-5, with a possible D match to TRBD1 (6 bases). The V end was cut by 7 bases, the J end by 2 bases, with 14 bases between. This CDR3 comprises 13 residues. The germline gives CDR1 SQVTM, CDR2 ANQGSEA. The CDR3 region is CSAADRRQETQYF. CDR3 in DNA: TGCAGCGCCGCAGACAGGCGTCAAGAGACCCAGTACTTC.

This clonotype has more than one count but fewer than ten. This chain joins TRBV20-1 and TRBJ2-7; TRBD2 agrees at 7 bases. The DNA end favors TRBJ2-5, so the J call may be wrong. The length of the CDR3 is 15 residues. Per germline, CDR1 DFQATT and CDR2 SNEGSKA (reference sequence). This CDR3 is CSASSRGFVTETQYF. The CDR3 DNA is TGCAGTGCCTCCTCGCGGGGGTTTGTTACGGAGACCCAGTACTTC.

This clonotype was recorded at least ten times. This chain uses TRBV11-2 with TRBJ2-1, with TRBD1 matching over 8 bases. V lost 6 bases and J lost 6; bases outside the gene matches: 7. The CDR3 covers 14 residues. From germline, CDR1 is SGHAT and CDR2 FQNNGV. This CDR3 reads CASSFRDRINEQFF. As DNA, the CDR3 is TGTGCCAGCAGTTTTCGGGACAGGATCAATGAGCAGTTCTTC.

Ten or more counts support this clonotype. The chain links TRBV4-1 to TRBJ2-7, with 8 nucleotides matching TRBD1. Germline values: CDR1 MGHRA, CDR2 YSYEKL. CDR3 length: 14 residues. The J segment lost 1 base and the V segment lost 4 bases, leaving 3 bases of the junction unmatched. The CDR3 sequence: CASSPRQGSYEQYF. The CDR3 DNA follows: TGCGCCAGCAGCCCTCGACAGGGGTCCTACGAGCAGTACTTC.

The rearrangement links TRBV11-1 to TRBJ2-1; the D gene is possibly TRBD1 (6 bases). Per the germline V gene, CDR1 is SGHAT and CDR2 is FQDESV (reference sequence). The CDR3 length is 15 residues. V dropped 0 bases and J dropped 8 bases, with 14 bases sitting between them. The DNA of the CDR3 is TGTGCCAGCAGCTTAGCCCTTCCAGGGGCCGATGAGCAGTTCTTC. Encoded protein: CASSLALPGADEQFF. Together with reference TRBV11-1 and TRBJ2-1, the CDR3 gives the full variable domain: EAEVAQSPRYKITEKSQAVAFWCDPISGHATLYWYRQILGQGPELLVQFQDESVVDDSQLPKDRFSAERLKGVDSTLKIQPAELGDSAMYLCASSLALPGADEQFFGPGTRLTVL.

The CDR3 DNA reads TGTGCCAGCAGCTTGTTAATAGAGGACATCTCTCCCTACGAGCAGTACTTC. Residues: CASSLLIEDISPYEQYF. The chain employs TRBV5-6 and TRBJ2-7; maybe TRBD1 (5 bases). This CDR3 region has 17 residues. Trimming shortened V by 1 base and J by 2 bases, and 19 bases separated the two germline ends. Germline V lookup: CDR1 SGHDT, CDR2 YYEEEE.

The chain couples TRBV28 to TRBJ2-7; D might be TRBD2 (6 bases). The ends were cut back, 6 bases at V and 3 bases at J, with 18 bases in the middle. Germline V gene sequence: CDR1 MDHEN, CDR2 SYDVKM. This CDR3 has 15 residues. CDR3 nucleotides: TGTGCCAGCAGCCCCGCGGGGACTCAGTTCTACGAGCAGTACTTC. This sequence encodes CASSPAGTQFYEQYF.

This sequence joins TRBV5-1 and TRBJ2-7, with 9 bases that match TRBD1. The CDR3 sequence is 13 residues long. CDR1 and CDR2 (germline): SGHRS, YFSETQ. Trimming at V came to 6 bases and at J to 5 bases, leaving 6 bases not matched to a gene. The chain's CDR3 is CASKGTGQNEQYF. The DNA of the CDR3 is TGCGCCAGCAAAGGGACAGGGCAGAACGAGCAGTACTTC.

Notes on this clonotype: Compared with germline, one end of the junction differs, possibly owing to a read error. V gene TRBV14 combines with J gene TRBJ1-2; no clear D. The germline V gene has CDR1 SGHDN and CDR2 FVKESK. The length of the CDR3 is 13 residues. CDR3: CASSPGRNYGFTF. CDR3 in DNA: TGTGCCAGCAGCCCGGGTAGAAACTATGGCTTCACCTTC.

The chain couples TRBV6-1 to TRBJ2-3, with TRBD2 matching over 7 bases. The V gene end was trimmed by 5 bases and the J gene end by 4 bases; junction bases not matched to a gene: 15. The CDR3 is 17 residues long. The germline CDR1 and CDR2 sequences are MNHNS and SASEGT. CDR3 region: CASSRRGGAAAADTQYF. As DNA, the CDR3 is TGTGCCAGCAGTCGACGCGGGGGAGCAGCGGCAGCAGATACGCAGTATTTT.